Shown below are 17 T cell receptor beta chains from a single sample sequenced in a study of T-cell memory formation after mild COVID-19. A single record per CDR3 protein comes from TCRdb applying MiXCR to the 5' RACE reads. The profile shows almost 250,000 distinct CDR3 sequences, 15% of them singletons. Sequences were obtained from PBMCs or a T cell subset sorted from them (not recorded which). The source is an adult woman who had mild COVID-19 (a few samples of this study predate the infection). Cell type and time point are not known.

This clonotype was counted only a few times. The J gene is TRBJ2-3, the V gene TRBV20-1; tentatively, D is TRBD2 (6 bases). CDR3 length: 14 residues. V was trimmed by 6 bases and J by 0 bases, leaving 13 bases between them. Looked up from germline, CDR1 is DFQATT and CDR2 is SNEGSKA (reference sequence). CDR3: CSAPSVISTDTQYF. CDR3 bases: TGCAGTGCCCCTAGCGTAATCAGCACAGATACGCAGTATTTT.

The genes are TRBV5-5 and TRBJ1-5; D uncertain. CDR3 length equals 14 residues. Trimming removed 4 bases from V and 7 bases from J, with 15 bases in between. In germline, CDR1 is SGHKS, CDR2 YYEKEE (reference sequence). Here the CDR3 reads CASSLGSPEQPQHF. The DNA for the CDR3 is TGTGCCAGCAGCCTAGGGTCACCAGAACAGCCCCAGCATTTT.

V and J are TRBV19 and TRBJ2-7; TRBD1 might be the D (6 bases). The CDR3 has 15 residues. CDR1 and CDR2 (germline): LNHDA, SQIVND (reference sequence). The V gene lost 10 bases and the J gene lost 2 bases, with 21 bases spanning the gap. The CDR3 sequence: CATRDRGQITYEQYF. The CDR3, as DNA: TGTGCCACCAGAGACCGGGGACAAATTACCTACGAGCAGTACTTC.

The chain couples TRBV29-1 to TRBJ2-2; 7 bases line up with TRBD2. Losses at the gene ends were 4 bases for V and 6 bases for J; bases not matched to a gene: 8. This CDR3 region has 14 residues. Germline V lookup: CDR1 SQVTM, CDR2 ANQGSEA. The CDR3 sequence: CSVVTGGVAGELFF. In nucleotides, the CDR3 is TGCAGCGTTGTCACGGGAGGAGTCGCCGGGGAGCTGTTTTTT.

The V gene is TRBV7-9, the J gene TRBJ2-7; no clear D gene. Germline assignment: CDR1 SEHNR and CDR2 FQNEAQ (reference sequence). V was shortened by 7 bases and J by 1 base, with 14 bases between the two germline ends. There are 14 residues in the CDR3. The CDR3 region is CASTLWPTSYEQYF. The CDR3 DNA reads as TGTGCCAGCACCCTATGGCCAACATCCTACGAGCAGTACTTC.

A few counts support this clonotype. Here the CDR3 reads CAWVSHRANYGYTF. The CDR3 DNA reads TGTGCCTGGGTTTCCCACCGGGCTAACTATGGCTACACCTTC. The V gene is TRBV30, the J gene TRBJ1-2; D call uncertain. V lost 5 bases and J 0 bases, leaving 13 bases between the germline ends. The CDR3 has 14 amino acids. Germline V gene data show CDR1 as GTSNPN and CDR2 as SVGIG (reference sequence).

The rearrangement joins TRBV5-1 to TRBJ2-3; possibly TRBD1 for D (6 bases). V lost 4 bases, J lost 0 bases, and 15 bases lay in between. In germline, CDR1 is SGHRS, CDR2 YFSETQ. The CDR3 is 16 residues long. The CDR3 DNA reads TGCGCCAGCAGCCCTGAACGCACAGGGAGCACAGATACGCAGTATTTT. Translating gives CASSPERTGSTDTQYF.

The CDR3 protein is CASSSLRVADHYEQYF. The CDR3 nucleotides read TGTGCCAGCAGTTCGCTCCGAGTAGCGGACCACTACGAGCAGTACTTC. This chain joins TRBV27 and TRBJ2-7; D might be TRBD2 (6 bases). The V end lost 4 bases, the J end lost 3 bases, and 19 bases lay between the germline ends. This CDR3 is 16 amino acids long. Germline CDR1 and CDR2: MNHEY and SMNVEV (reference sequence).

This clonotype was seen only a few times. The V call is TRBV24-1, the J call TRBJ2-5; TRBD1 matches 7 bases. The V segment lost 4 bases and the J segment 5 bases; nucleotides outside the gene matches: 12. The CDR3 covers 16 residues. Looked up from germline, CDR1 is KGHDR and CDR2 is SFDVKD. The CDR3 region has the DNA TGTGCCACCAGTGACACGGACAGGTATCTTCAGGAGACCCAGTACTTC. This translates into CATSDTDRYLQETQYF.

V is TRBV6-5 and J is TRBJ2-3, with D uncertain. Germline lookup yields CDR1 MNHEY and CDR2 SVGAGI. Trimming took off 5 bases at V and 1 base at J, with 13 bases between the two ends. The CDR3 extends over 15 amino acids. The CDR3: CASSGGSIGTDTQYF. The CDR3 region has the DNA TGTGCCAGCAGTGGCGGATCGATCGGCACAGATACGCAGTATTTT.

This clonotype has just a few counts. The chain employs TRBV20-1 and TRBJ1-5; D is unclear. Per the germline V gene, CDR1 is DFQATT and CDR2 is SNEGSKA (reference sequence). The V end lost 0 bases, the J end lost 0 bases, and 12 bases lay between the germline ends. The CDR3 sequence is 16 residues long. DNA for the CDR3: TGCAGTGCTAGAGATTCCGGCAGATATAGCAATCAGCCCCAGCATTTT. Encoded protein: CSARDSGRYSNQPQHF.

With respect to this clonotype: The junction departs from germline at one end; a sequencing error may be responsible. The V gene is TRBV24-1, the J gene TRBJ1-2, with D possibly TRBD1 on 5 matching bases. From germline, CDR1 is KGHDR and CDR2 SFDVKD. The CDR3 is 12 amino acids. DNA for the CDR3: TGTGCCACCAGTGATCCCGGGGGAATTACAGACTTC. This gives the protein CATSDPGGITDF.

In this sample, this clonotype turned up once. The chain recombines TRBV14 with TRBJ2-1, with 7 nucleotides matching TRBD1. J gave up 0 bases and V 4 bases, and 3 bases lay outside the gene matches. Germline CDR1 and CDR2: SGHDN and FVKESK. The CDR3 is made up of 15 amino acids. CDR3 sequence reads: CASSRQGSSYNEQFF. The CDR3 DNA reads as TGTGCCAGCAGCCGACAGGGTAGCTCCTACAATGAGCAGTTCTTC.

Many counts were recorded for this clonotype. The chain couples TRBV7-9 to TRBJ2-1, with TRBD2 identical over 13 bases. This CDR3 has 16 amino acids. V was clipped by 0 bases and J by 9 bases; unmatched bases: 5. The germline V gene has CDR1 SEHNR and CDR2 FQNEAQ (reference sequence). CDR3 coding DNA: TGTGCCAGCAGCTTAGCAGGGACTAGCGGGATGGGTGAGCAGTTCTTC. It is translated as CASSLAGTSGMGEQFF.

V usage is TRBV11-3 and J usage is TRBJ2-7; tentatively, D is TRBD1 (6 bases). Looked up from germline, CDR1 is SGHNT and CDR2 is YENEEA. Trimming cost V 0 bases and J 0 bases, with 9 bases left between them. CDR3 length equals 15 residues. The CDR3 is CASSLEGQTSYEQYF. Written as DNA, the CDR3 is TGTGCCAGCAGCTTAGAAGGACAGACCTCCTACGAGCAGTACTTC. Full variable domain (remainder filled in from reference TRBV11-3 and TRBJ2-7): EAGVVQSPRYKIIEKKQPVAFWCNPISGHNTLYWYLQNLGQGPELLIRYENEEAVDDSQLPKDRFSAERLKGVDSTLKIQPAELGDSAVYLCASSLEGQTSYEQYFGPGTRLTVT.

The V call is TRBV6-6, the J call TRBJ1-2; 9 bases map to TRBD1. CDR3 size: 14 residues. Germline loops: CDR1 MNHNY, CDR2 SVGAGI (reference sequence). With V trimmed by 2 bases and J by 6 bases, 4 bases remained unmatched. The CDR3 region is CASSYPTGGDGYTF. CDR3 in DNA: TGTGCCAGCAGTTACCCGACAGGGGGTGATGGCTACACCTTC.

This clonotype was seen ten or more times. J is TRBJ2-3 and V is TRBV9, with D possibly matching TRBD2 (6 bases). The germline V gene encodes CDR1 SGDLS and CDR2 YYNGEE. The CDR3 sequence is 15 residues long. Deletions cut 2 bases from V and 1 base from J, with 11 bases between. The CDR3 DNA reads as TGTGCCAGCAGCGTCGGGACTGTCGGCACAGATACGCAGTATTTT. It specifies CASSVGTVGTDTQYF.